The T cell receptor beta chain described here comes from a study of T cells in Graves' hyperthyroidism and ophthalmopathy. This clonotype was found many times. Its cognate antigen is unknown. In making diagnoses, clinical symptoms, serum thyroxine and TRAb, thyroid ultrasound and orbital computed tomography were all used. Study-level results: Model output signaled ophthalmopathy a median approximately six months ahead of onset.

Trimming cost V 0 bases and J 3 bases; bases outside gene matches: 5. The V gene's germline CDR1 is ENHRY and CDR2 SYGVKD. The CDR3 extends over 17 amino acids. Researchers took RNA transcripts and amplified the TCR beta CDR3 regions from them. A set of HTBI primers served as the primers for a first-round RT-PCR of the TCR CDR3. TCRdb reprocessed the multiplex PCR reads via MiXCR and lists one record per CDR3 protein. The table has about 690,000 distinct CDR3 sequences, 15% to 20% seen once. The gene calls are TRBV10-3 and TRBJ2-1; 10 nucleotides line up with TRBD1. This clonotype originated in a man in his fifties with Graves' hyperthyroidism. The sample taken for sequencing was blood. The CDR3 DNA reads as TGTGCCATCAGTGAGTCCGGGACAGGGGTCAGCTACAATGAGCAGTTCTTC. This gives the protein CAISESGTGVSYNEQFF.